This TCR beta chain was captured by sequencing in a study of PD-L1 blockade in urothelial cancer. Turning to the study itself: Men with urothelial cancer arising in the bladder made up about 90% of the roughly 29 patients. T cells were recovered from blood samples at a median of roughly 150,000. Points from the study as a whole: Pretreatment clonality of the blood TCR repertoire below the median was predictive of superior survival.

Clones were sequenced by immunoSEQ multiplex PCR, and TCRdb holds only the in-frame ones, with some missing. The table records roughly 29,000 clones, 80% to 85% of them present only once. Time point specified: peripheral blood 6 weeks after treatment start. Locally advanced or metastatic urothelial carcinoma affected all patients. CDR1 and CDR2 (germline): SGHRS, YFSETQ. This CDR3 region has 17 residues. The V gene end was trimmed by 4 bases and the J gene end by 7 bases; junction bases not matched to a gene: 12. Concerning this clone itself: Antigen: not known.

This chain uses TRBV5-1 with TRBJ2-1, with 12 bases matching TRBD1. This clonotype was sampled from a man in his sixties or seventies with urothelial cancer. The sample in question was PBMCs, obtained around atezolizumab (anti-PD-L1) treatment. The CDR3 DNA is TGCGCCAGCAGCCCCTCAAGGGGACAGGGGGCGCAAAATGAGCAGTTCTTC. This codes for CASSPSRGQGAQNEQFF. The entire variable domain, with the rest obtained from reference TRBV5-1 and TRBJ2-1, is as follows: KAGVTQTPRYLIKTRGQQVTLSCSPISGHRSVSWYQQTPGQGLQFLFEYFSETQRNKGNFPGRFSGRQFSNSRSEMNVSTLELGDSALYLCASSPSRGQGAQNEQFFGPGTRLTVL.